This is a list of T cell receptor beta chains from one sample in a study of cytomegalovirus exposure and HLA in healthy donors. The data were produced by immunoSEQ multiplex PCR, yet TCRdb's version contains in-frame clones alone and is incomplete. The sample has fewer than 65,000 clones, approximately 89% seen once; the top ten hold more than 14%. What was sequenced was PBMCs. These receptors were taken from a woman between 18 and 30 years old in good health and CMV-seronegative. Both conserved end residues are part of each CDR3. Expanded clones get a size class; other rows say once, few or many, or leave the size out.

clone size	V gene	J gene	CDR3 protein
.	TRBV19	TRBJ1-4	CASSDPGGRYGEKLFF
.	TRBV15	TRBJ2-1	CATSSTGSYNEQFF
.	TRBV18	TRBJ2-5	CASSPRGSRQETQYF
.	TRBV19	TRBJ1-2	CASSIGGDTYGYTF
.	TRBV27	TRBJ1-2	CASSFSAGTGANYGYTF
once	TRBV9	TRBJ2-3	CASSVVAGSGTDTQYF
.	TRBV7-9	TRBJ2-2	CASSLSPSGGELFF
.	TRBV13	TRBJ1-1	CASSPSLRATGFGTEAFF
.	TRBV27	TRBJ2-3	CASSLRLASTDTQYF
once	TRBV7-7	TRBJ2-6	CASSPTGSRANVLTF